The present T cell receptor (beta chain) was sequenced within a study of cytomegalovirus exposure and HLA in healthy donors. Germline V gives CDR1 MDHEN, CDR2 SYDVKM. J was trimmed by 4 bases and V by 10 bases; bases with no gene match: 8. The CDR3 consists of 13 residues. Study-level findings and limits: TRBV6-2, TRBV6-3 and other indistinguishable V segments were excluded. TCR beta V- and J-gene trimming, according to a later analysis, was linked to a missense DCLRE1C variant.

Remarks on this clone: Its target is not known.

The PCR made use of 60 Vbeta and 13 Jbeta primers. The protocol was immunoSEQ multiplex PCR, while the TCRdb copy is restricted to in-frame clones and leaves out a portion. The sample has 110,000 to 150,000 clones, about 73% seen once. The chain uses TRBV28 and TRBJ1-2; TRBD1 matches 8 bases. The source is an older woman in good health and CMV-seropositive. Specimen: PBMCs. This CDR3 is CATSRTGPYGYTF. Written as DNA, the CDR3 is TGTGCCACCTCGAGGACAGGGCCCTATGGCTACACCTTC.